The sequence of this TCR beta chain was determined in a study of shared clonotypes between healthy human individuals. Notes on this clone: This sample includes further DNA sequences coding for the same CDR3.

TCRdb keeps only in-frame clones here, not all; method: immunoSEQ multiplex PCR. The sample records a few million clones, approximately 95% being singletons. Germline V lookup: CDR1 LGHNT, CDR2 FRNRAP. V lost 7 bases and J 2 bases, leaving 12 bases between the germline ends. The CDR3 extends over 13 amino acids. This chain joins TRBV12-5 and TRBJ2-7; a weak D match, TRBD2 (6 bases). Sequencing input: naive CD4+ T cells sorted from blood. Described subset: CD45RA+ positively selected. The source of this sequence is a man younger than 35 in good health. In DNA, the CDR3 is TGTGCTAGTGCCCTGGGGGGTCCCTACGAGCAGTACTTC. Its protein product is CASALGGPYEQYF.